Reported below is one T cell receptor beta chain. This specimen comes from a study of identical twins. TCRdb analysed the 5' RACE reads with MiXCR anew, one entry per CDR3 protein. Of about 100,000 distinct CDR3 sequences detected, about 5.6% appear once; the ten largest clones hold more than 10%. The ends were cut back, 1 base at V and 9 bases at J, with 7 bases in the middle. This CDR3 is 12 amino acids long. Germline lookup yields CDR1 MNHNS and CDR2 SASEGT. This TCR came from a woman between 45 and 60 years old in good health. Sequencing input: memory T cells sorted from blood. The chain recombines TRBV6-1 with TRBJ2-4; D ambiguous. The CDR3 DNA sequence: TGTGCCAGCAGTGAAGAGTCGGTCATTCAGTACTTC. Its protein product is CASSEESVIQYF.